Listed below are T cell receptor beta chains from one sample, sequenced in a study of control samples from healthy donors and cancer patients. Profiling relied on immunoSEQ multiplex PCR, and the TCRdb table lists in-frame clones only, not all of them. Here the sample spans 60,000 to 75,000 clones, around 87% being singletons. Sample: PBMCs. The receptor source for this set is a woman between 50 and 59 years old with head and neck cancer. CDR3s include the opening cysteine and the closing phenylalanine or tryptophan. The D gene is left open where the match is weak.

j_gene,v_gene,d_gene,CDR3aa
TRBJ2-1,TRBV7-8,-,CASSLRRATYNEQFF
TRBJ1-1,TRBV18,TRBD1,CASSERQGLTGTEAFF
TRBJ2-2,TRBV7-6,-,CASSLIPRGTGELFF
TRBJ2-5,TRBV11-2,TRBD2,CASSFTSGGTEETQYF
TRBJ2-7,TRBV5-1,-,CASSLFPSGSYEQYF
TRBJ1-5,TRBV12-3/TRBV12-4,-,CASRMGSNQPQHF
TRBJ1-2,TRBV19,TRBD1,CASGARGRNYGYTF
TRBJ1-1,TRBV7-8,-,CASSPTRVGSEAFF
TRBJ2-1,TRBV6-2/TRBV6-3,-,CASSPIRTSYNEQFF
TRBJ2-5,TRBV7-9,TRBD2,CASSSPRGGWLETQYF
TRBJ2-3,TRBV18,TRBD2,CASSPRRGGTTQYF
TRBJ1-2,TRBV30,TRBD1,CAWSESGGISLYGYTF
TRBJ1-1,TRBV27,TRBD1,CASSLTGGNTEAFF
TRBJ1-2,TRBV15,-,CATSRQGSSGYTF
TRBJ2-1,TRBV4-2,TRBD2,CASSQEASSGGYNEQFF
TRBJ2-2,TRBV27,-,CASSLGRTGELFF
TRBJ2-7,TRBV4-1,-,CASSQETGRYEQYF
TRBJ1-4,TRBV29-1,-,CSVSPRRTNEKLFF
TRBJ2-3,TRBV5-1,-,CASSSTGRTSTDTQYF
TRBJ1-5,TRBV15,-,CATSSASSGAGNQPQHF
TRBJ1-1,TRBV30,-,CACSNTEAFF
TRBJ2-1,TRBV4-1,TRBD2,CASSQERAGGQSYNEQFF
TRBJ1-6,TRBV6-5,TRBD1,CASRTGRNSPLHF
TRBJ1-4,TRBV28,TRBD1,CASSRRQGGEKLFF
TRBJ1-2,TRBV14,-,CASSQDPRPAYGYTF
TRBJ1-3,TRBV2,TRBD1,CASSSDRVPGNTIYF
TRBJ1-5,TRBV7-2,TRBD1,CASSTGQGAGQPQHF
TRBJ2-1,TRBV27,-,CASSFGSYRNNEQFF
TRBJ1-1,TRBV2,-,CASSRPGASNTEAFF
TRBJ1-2,TRBV19,-,CASSIRVRDGYTF
TRBJ2-7,TRBV3-1/TRBV3-2,TRBD2,CASSPRVAGADEQYF
TRBJ2-2,TRBV7-3,TRBD2,CASSSAGPGELFF
TRBJ2-1,TRBV7-9,TRBD2,CASSLGTSFDEQFF
TRBJ1-1,TRBV4-2,-,CASSQGNTAWTEAFF
TRBJ2-5,TRBV13,TRBD2,CASSATSGGLTETQYF
TRBJ2-3,TRBV3-1/TRBV3-2,-,CASSLLVGGRGDTQYF
TRBJ2-7,TRBV27,-,CASSLSHSYEQYF
TRBJ2-3,TRBV7-9,-,CASSFGPRTDTQYF
TRBJ1-2,TRBV14,TRBD1,CASSHLTRGTEYGYTF
TRBJ1-1,TRBV4-2,-,CASSLRDTEAFF
TRBJ1-1,TRBV4-3,-,CASSQRWKAGMNTEAFF
TRBJ1-2,TRBV11-2,-,CASSLRSGSNYGYTF
TRBJ1-5,TRBV27,TRBD1,CASSRTGASNQPQHF
TRBJ1-1,TRBV9,TRBD1,CASSPTGGVQNTEAFF
TRBJ1-6,TRBV2,TRBD1,CASSYGDRGSPLHF
TRBJ2-1,TRBV10-2,TRBD2,CASSEPRGESYNEQFF
TRBJ1-4,TRBV19,-,CASSLAGRGVGIDEKLFF
TRBJ1-1,TRBV6-2/TRBV6-3,-,CASSGPGWTTRNTEAFF
TRBJ2-1,TRBV11-1,-,CASSLSHSSYNEQFF
TRBJ2-3,TRBV7-2,-,CASSRGTQRVADTQYF
TRBJ2-3,TRBV30,TRBD1,CACTGTGGIDTQYF
TRBJ2-1,TRBV9,-,CASSVESLGEQFF
TRBJ2-1,TRBV5-1,-,CASSPTATKPNEQFF
TRBJ2-5,TRBV28,-,CASSPLKPETQYF
TRBJ1-1,TRBV9,-,CASSVGGAGTEAFF
TRBJ1-5,TRBV5-1,-,CASSPGNSNQPQHF
TRBJ1-4,TRBV24-1,-,CATSSGRPTNEKLFF
TRBJ1-6,TRBV28,TRBD1,CASSLEPGGAGNSPLHF